A few counts support the clone carrying this T cell receptor (beta chain). The antigen remains unidentified. The data stem from a study of shared clonotypes between healthy human individuals. Data came from immunoSEQ multiplex PCR; TCRdb stores just in-frame clones and leaves some out. The data show 550,000 to 700,000 clones, approximately 73% seen once. The study's findings and limits: Naive subsets generally exceeded memory subsets in estimated richness. Clonotypes not shared had lower generation probabilities than those common to all four donors. Blood was the sole source, and tissue repertoires probably differ. The sharing of 5% to 5.5% of naive CD4 clonotypes was seen across several donors.

Sequenced: memory CD4+ T cells sorted from blood. Subset described: CD45RA-negative fraction. The TCR comes from a woman aged 25-40 years in good health.

Here the CDR3 DNA reads TGTGCCATCAGTCAGGGTAGCTATGGCTACACCTTC. Protein: CAISQGSYGYTF. The chain is built from TRBV10-3 and TRBJ1-2; D might be TRBD1 (5 bases). The CDR3 loop spans 12 amino acids. Germline V gene sequence: CDR1 ENHRY, CDR2 SYGVKD. V lost 5 bases and J lost 4, with 8 bases in between.